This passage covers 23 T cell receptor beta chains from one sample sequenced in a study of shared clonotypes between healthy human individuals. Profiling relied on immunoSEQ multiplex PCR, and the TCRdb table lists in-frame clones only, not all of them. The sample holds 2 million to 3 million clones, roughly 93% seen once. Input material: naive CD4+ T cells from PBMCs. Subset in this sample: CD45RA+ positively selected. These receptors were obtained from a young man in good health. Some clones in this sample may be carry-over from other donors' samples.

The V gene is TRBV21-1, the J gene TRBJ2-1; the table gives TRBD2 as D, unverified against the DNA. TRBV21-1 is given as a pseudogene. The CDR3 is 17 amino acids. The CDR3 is CASSKGSLAVSYNEQFF. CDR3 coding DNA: TGTGCCAGCAGCAAAGGATCCCTAGCGGTGTCCTACAATGAGCAGTTCTTC.

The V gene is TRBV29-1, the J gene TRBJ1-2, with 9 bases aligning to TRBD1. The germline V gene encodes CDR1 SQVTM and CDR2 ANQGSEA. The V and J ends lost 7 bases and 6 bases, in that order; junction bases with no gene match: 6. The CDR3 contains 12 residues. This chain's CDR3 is CSAPGQGNGYTF. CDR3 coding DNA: TGCAGCGCCCCGGGACAGGGAAATGGCTACACCTTC.

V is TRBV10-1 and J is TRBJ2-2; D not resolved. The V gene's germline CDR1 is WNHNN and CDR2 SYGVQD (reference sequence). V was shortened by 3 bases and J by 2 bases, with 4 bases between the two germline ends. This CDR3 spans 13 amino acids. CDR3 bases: TGCGCCAGCAGTGACAGTAACACCGGGGAGCTGTTTTTT. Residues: CASSDSNTGELFF.

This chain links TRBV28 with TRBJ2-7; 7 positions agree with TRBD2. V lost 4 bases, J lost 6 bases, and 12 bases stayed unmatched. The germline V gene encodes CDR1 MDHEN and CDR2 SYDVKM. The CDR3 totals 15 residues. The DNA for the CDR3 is TGTGCCAGCAGTTGGGTCCGGGACTACTCGGGCGAGCAGTACTTC. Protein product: CASSWVRDYSGEQYF.

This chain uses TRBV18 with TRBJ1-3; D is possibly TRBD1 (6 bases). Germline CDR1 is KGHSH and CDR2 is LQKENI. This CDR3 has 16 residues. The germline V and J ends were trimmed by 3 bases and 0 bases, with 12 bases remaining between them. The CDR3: CASSPAQGSSGNTIYF. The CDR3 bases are TGTGCCAGCTCACCCGCACAGGGTTCCTCTGGAAACACCATATATTTT. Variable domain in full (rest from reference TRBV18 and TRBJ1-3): NAGVMQNPRHLVRRRGQEARLRCSPMKGHSHVYWYRQLPEEGLKFMVYLQKENIIDESGMPKERFSAEFPKEGPSILRIQQVVRGDSAAYFCASSPAQGSSGNTIYFGEGSWLTVV.

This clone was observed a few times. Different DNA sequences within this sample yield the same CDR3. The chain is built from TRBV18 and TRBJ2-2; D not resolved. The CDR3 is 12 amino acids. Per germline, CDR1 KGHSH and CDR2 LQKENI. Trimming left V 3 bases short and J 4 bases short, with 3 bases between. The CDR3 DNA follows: TGTGCCAGCTCACCCCCCACCGGGGAGCTGTTTTTT. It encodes CASSPPTGELFF.

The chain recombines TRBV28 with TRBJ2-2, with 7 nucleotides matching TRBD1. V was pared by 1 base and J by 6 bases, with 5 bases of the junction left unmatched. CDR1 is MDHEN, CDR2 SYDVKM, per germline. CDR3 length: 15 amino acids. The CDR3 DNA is TGTGCCAGCAGTTTATCCCGACAGGGTGCCGGGGAGCTGTTTTTT. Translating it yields CASSLSRQGAGELFF. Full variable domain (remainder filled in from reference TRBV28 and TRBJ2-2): DVKVTQSSRYLVKRTGEKVFLECVQDMDHENMFWYRQDPGLGLRLIYFSYDVKMKEKGDIPEGYSVSREKKERFSLILESASTNQTSMYLCASSLSRQGAGELFFGEGSRLTVL.

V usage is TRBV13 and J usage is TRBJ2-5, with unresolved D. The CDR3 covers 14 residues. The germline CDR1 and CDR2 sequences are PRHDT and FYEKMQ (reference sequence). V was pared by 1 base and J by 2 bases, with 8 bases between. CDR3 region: CASSLEAKQETQYF. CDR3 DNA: TGTGCCAGCAGCTTAGAGGCAAAGCAAGAGACCCAGTACTTC.

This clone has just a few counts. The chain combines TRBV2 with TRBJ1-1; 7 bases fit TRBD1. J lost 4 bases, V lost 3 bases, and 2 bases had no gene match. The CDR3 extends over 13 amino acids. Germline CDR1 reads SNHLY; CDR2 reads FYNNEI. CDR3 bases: TGTGCCAGCAGTGACCAGGGGGGCACTGAAGCTTTCTTT. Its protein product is CASSDQGGTEAFF.

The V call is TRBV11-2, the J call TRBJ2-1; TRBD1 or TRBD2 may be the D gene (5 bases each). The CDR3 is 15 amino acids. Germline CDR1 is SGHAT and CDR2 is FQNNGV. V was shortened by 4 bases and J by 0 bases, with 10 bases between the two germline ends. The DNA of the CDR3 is TGTGCCAGCAGCTCGGGACCTTTCTCCTACAATGAGCAGTTCTTC. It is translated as CASSSGPFSYNEQFF.

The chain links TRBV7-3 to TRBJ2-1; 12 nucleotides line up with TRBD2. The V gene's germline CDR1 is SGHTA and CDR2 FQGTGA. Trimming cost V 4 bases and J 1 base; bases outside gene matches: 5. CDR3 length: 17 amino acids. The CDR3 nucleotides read TGTGCCAGCAGCTCCATCACTAGCGGGAGGTCCTACAATGAGCAGTTCTTC. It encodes CASSSITSGRSYNEQFF.

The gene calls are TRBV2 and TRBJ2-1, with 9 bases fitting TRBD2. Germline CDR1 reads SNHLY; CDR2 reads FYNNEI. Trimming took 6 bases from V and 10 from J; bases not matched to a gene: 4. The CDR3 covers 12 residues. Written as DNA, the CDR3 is TGTGCCAGCAGACTTAGCGGGGGAGAGCAGTTCTTC. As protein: CASRLSGGEQFF.

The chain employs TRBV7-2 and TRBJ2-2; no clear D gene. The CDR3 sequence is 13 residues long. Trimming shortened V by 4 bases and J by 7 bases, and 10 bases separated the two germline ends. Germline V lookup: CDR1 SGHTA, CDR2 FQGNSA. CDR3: CASSYNGFGELFF. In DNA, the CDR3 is TGTGCCAGCAGCTATAATGGGTTCGGGGAGCTGTTTTTT.

CDR3 sequence reads: CASRPQGLRETQYF. The CDR3 DNA reads TGTGCCAGCAGGCCCCAGGGGCTGAGGGAGACCCAGTACTTC. The chain links TRBV28 to TRBJ2-5, with D perhaps matching TRBD1 (6 bases). The length of the CDR3 is 14 residues. Deletions cut 6 bases from V and 5 bases from J, with 16 bases between. Germline V lookup: CDR1 MDHEN, CDR2 SYDVKM.

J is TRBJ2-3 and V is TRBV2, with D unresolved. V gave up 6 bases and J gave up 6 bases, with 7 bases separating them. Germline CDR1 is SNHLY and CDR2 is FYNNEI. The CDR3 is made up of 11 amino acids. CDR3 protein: CASSFLDTQYF. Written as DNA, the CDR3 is TGTGCCAGCAGCTTCCTGGATACGCAGTATTTT.

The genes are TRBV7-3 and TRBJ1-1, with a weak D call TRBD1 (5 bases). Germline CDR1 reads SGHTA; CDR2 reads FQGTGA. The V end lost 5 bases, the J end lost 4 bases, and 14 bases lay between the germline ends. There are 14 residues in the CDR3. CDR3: CASSAVGVGTEAFF. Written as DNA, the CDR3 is TGTGCCAGCAGCGCCGTAGGGGTTGGCACTGAAGCTTTCTTT.

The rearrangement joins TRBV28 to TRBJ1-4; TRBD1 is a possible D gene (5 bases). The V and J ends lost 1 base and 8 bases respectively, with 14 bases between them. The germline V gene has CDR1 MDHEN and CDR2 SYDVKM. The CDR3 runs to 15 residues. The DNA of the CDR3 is TGTGCCAGCAGTTTATCCATAGGGGTTTTGGAAAAACTGTTTTTT. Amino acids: CASSLSIGVLEKLFF. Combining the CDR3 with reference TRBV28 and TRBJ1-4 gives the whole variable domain DVKVTQSSRYLVKRTGEKVFLECVQDMDHENMFWYRQDPGLGLRLIYFSYDVKMKEKGDIPEGYSVSREKKERFSLILESASTNQTSMYLCASSLSIGVLEKLFFGSGTQLSVL.

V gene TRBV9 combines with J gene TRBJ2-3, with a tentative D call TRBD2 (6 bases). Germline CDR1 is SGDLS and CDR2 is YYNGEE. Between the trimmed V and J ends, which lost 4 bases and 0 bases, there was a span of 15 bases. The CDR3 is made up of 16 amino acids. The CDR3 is CASSPFYSGSTDTQYF. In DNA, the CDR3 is TGTGCCAGCAGCCCCTTTTATAGCGGTAGCACAGATACGCAGTATTTT.

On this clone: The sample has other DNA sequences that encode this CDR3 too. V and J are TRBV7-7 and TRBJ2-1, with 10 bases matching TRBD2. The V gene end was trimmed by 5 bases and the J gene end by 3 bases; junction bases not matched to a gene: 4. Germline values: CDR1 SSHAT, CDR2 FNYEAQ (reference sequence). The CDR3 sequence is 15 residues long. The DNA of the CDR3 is TGTGCCAGCAGCCGACTAGCGGGTAGCTACAATGAGCAGTTCTTC. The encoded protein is CASSRLAGSYNEQFF.

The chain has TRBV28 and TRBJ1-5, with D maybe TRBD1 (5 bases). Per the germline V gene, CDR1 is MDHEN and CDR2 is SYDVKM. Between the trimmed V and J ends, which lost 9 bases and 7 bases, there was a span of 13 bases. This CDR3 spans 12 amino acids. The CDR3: CASEQRGQPQHF. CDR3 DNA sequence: TGTGCCAGTGAACAGCGGGGGCAGCCCCAGCATTTT.

As DNA, the CDR3 is TGTGCCAGCAGTTTAAATTCCCCCTCGTACCAAGAGACCCAGTACTTC. Protein product: CASSLNSPSYQETQYF. The chain couples TRBV28 to TRBJ2-5; D remains ambiguous. The CDR3 is 16 amino acids. The V end lost 2 bases, the J end lost 0 bases, and 13 bases lay between the germline ends. Per germline, CDR1 MDHEN and CDR2 SYDVKM.

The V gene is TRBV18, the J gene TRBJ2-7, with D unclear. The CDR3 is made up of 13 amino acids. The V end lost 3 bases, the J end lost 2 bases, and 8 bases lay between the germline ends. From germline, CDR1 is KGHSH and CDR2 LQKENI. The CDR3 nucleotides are TGTGCCAGCTCACCTGGGGTACCCTACGAGCAGTACTTC. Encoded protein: CASSPGVPYEQYF.

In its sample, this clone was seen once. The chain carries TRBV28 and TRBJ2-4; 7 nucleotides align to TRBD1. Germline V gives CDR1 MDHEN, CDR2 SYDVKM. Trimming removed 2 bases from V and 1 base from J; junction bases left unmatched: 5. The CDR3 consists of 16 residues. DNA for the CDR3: TGTGCCAGCAGTTTAGAAGGGGGCAAGGCCAAAAACATTCAGTACTTC. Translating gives CASSLEGGKAKNIQYF.